Following are 10 T cell receptor beta chains from one sample sequenced in a study of siplizumab effects on memory and regulatory T cells. Only in-frame clones appear in the TCRdb table, and some are missing; sequencing was by immunoSEQ multiplex PCR. Of some 110,000 clones in the sample, about 93% were seen once. The specimen was CD4+ T cells sorted from blood. These receptors were taken from a human donor in good health.

This clone was found once. This chain uses TRBV6-1 with TRBJ2-1; 10 nucleotides match TRBD1. Germline values: CDR1 MNHNS, CDR2 SASEGT. The CDR3 consists of 15 residues. Trimming removed 8 bases from V and 6 bases from J; junction bases left unmatched: 10. DNA for the CDR3: TGTGCCAGCCAACCGACAGGGGGCGCCGGCAATGAGCAGTTCTTC. Its protein product is CASQPTGGAGNEQFF.

In its sample, this clone was seen once. This rearrangement joins TRBV5-4 to TRBJ1-3, with 9 bases lining up with TRBD1. This CDR3 has 15 residues. V dropped 3 bases and J dropped 4; count of bases not matched to a gene: 5. CDR1 SGHNT and CDR2 YYREEE come from the germline V gene (reference sequence). CDR3 sequence: CASSYRGLGGNTIYF. As DNA, the CDR3 is TGTGCCAGCAGCTACAGGGGGCTTGGAGGAAACACCATATATTTT. The variable domain in full, completed from reference TRBV5-4 and TRBJ1-3, reads ETGVTQSPTHLIKTRGQQVTLRCSSQSGHNTVSWYQQALGQGPQFIFQYYREEENGRGNFPPRFSGLQFPNYSSELNVNALELDDSALYLCASSYRGLGGNTIYFGEGSWLTVV.

This chain connects TRBV5-8 to TRBJ1-5; D not certain. Trimming shortened V by 0 bases and J by 0 bases, and 13 bases separated the two germline ends. Germline lookup yields CDR1 SGHTS and CDR2 YDEGEE. The CDR3 covers 17 residues. The CDR3 loop is CASSLVPGRHSNQPQHF. The CDR3 DNA is TGTGCCAGCAGCTTGGTTCCCGGAAGACATAGCAATCAGCCCCAGCATTTT.

CDR3 amino acids: CASSVEIGGETQYF. The CDR3 DNA reads TGTGCCAGCAGCGTAGAGATAGGGGGGGAGACCCAGTACTTC. The rearrangement joins TRBV9 to TRBJ2-5, with D perhaps matching TRBD1 or TRBD2 (6 bases each). Trimming left V 0 bases short and J 5 bases short, with 11 bases between. This CDR3 region has 14 residues. Germline lookup yields CDR1 SGDLS and CDR2 YYNGEE. The variable domain in full, completed from reference TRBV9 and TRBJ2-5, reads DSGVTQTPKHLITATGQRVTLRCSPRSGDLSVYWYQQSLDQGLQFLIQYYNGEERAKGNILERFSAQQFPDLHSELNLSSLELGDSALYFCASSVEIGGETQYFGPGTRLLVL.

The V call is TRBV6-5, the J call TRBJ2-5; D is possibly TRBD1 or TRBD2 (5 bases each). The V end lost 4 bases, the J end lost 9 bases, and 18 bases lay between the germline ends. CDR1 MNHEY and CDR2 SVGAGI come from the germline V gene. CDR3 size: 14 residues. For the CDR3, the DNA is TGTGCCAGCAGTTCCGGGACGGGGAGATCGGCCCAGTACTTC. Translating gives CASSSGTGRSAQYF.

The rearrangement links TRBV9 to TRBJ2-1; 8 bases are shared with TRBD2. The V gene's germline CDR1 is SGDLS and CDR2 YYNGEE. The CDR3 runs 15 residues. V lost 0 bases to trimming and J lost 8 bases; unmatched junction nucleotides: 7. The CDR3 region is CASSVGSGGSYEQFF. DNA of the CDR3: TGTGCCAGCAGCGTAGGAAGCGGGGGTAGCTATGAGCAGTTCTTC.

This chain links TRBV5-6 with TRBJ2-5, with D hard to call. This CDR3 spans 12 amino acids. Germline CDR1 SGHDT, CDR2 YYEEEE. V was shortened by 4 bases and J by 3 bases, with 7 bases between the two germline ends. CDR3 nucleotides: TGTGCCAGCAGCATTGCGGAAGAGACCCAGTACTTC. It specifies CASSIAEETQYF. Using reference TRBV5-6 and TRBJ2-5 for the parts outside the CDR3, the full variable domain is DAGVTQSPTHLIKTRGQQVTLRCSPKSGHDTVSWYQQALGQGPQFIFQYYEEEERQRGNFPDRFSGHQFPNYSSELNVNALLLGDSALYLCASSIAEETQYFGPGTRLLVL.

J is TRBJ1-2 and V is TRBV5-1, with D maybe TRBD1 (5 bases). V was cut by 3 bases and J by 4 bases, with 13 bases left in between. The CDR3 consists of 14 residues. Germline CDR1 reads SGHRS; CDR2 reads YFSETQ. CDR3 residues: CASSWDSIGYGYTF. CDR3 sequence (DNA): TGCGCCAGCAGCTGGGACTCAATAGGCTATGGCTACACCTTC.

The V call is TRBV6-1, the J call TRBJ1-5; tentatively, D is TRBD1 (5 bases). CDR3 length: 15 amino acids. The germline V gene has CDR1 MNHNS and CDR2 SASEGT. V was pared by 4 bases and J by 7 bases, with 17 bases between. The CDR3 sequence: CASSVVLGGHQPQHF. In DNA, the CDR3 is TGTGCCAGCAGTGTTGTATTGGGGGGTCACCAGCCCCAGCATTTT.

In its sample, this clone was seen a few times. The chain joins TRBV6-1 to TRBJ1-6, with D tentatively TRBD1 (5 bases). CDR1 MNHNS and CDR2 SASEGT come from the germline V gene. The V end was cut by 6 bases, the J end by 14 bases, with 8 bases between. The CDR3 runs 10 residues. The chain's CDR3 is CASRGDALHF. The CDR3 DNA sequence: TGTGCCAGCAGGGGGGATGCCCTCCACTTT.